The clone carrying this TCR beta chain was seen repeatedly, ten times or more. Its antigen is undetermined. This sample was included in a study of T-cell reconstitution after alpha-beta-depleted transplantation in children. Study-level points and caveats: Fresh T-cell production supplied most of the T-cell counts and diversity seen one year after transplant. It was surviving recipient T cells and thymic progenitors that gave some patients high TCRbeta diversity at day 60. As was reported, about two months after transplant, alpha-beta T cells came from several hundred expanded graft clones.

Using unique molecular identifiers, the investigators prepared the TCRbeta library. Each CDR3 protein is one row after TCRdb ran MiXCR on the PCR reads. In the table there are 200,000 to 300,000 distinct CDR3 sequences, 7.5% to 9.5% of which are singletons. Per germline, CDR1 MNHEY and CDR2 SVGEGT. The CDR3 consists of 15 residues. V shed 2 bases, J shed 6 bases, and the junction held 6 bases outside the gene matches. This clonotype originated in a male patient younger than 18 who had a stem cell transplant for acute lymphoblastic leukemia, so the T cells may come from the graft donor. The chain uses TRBV6-2 or TRBV6-3 and TRBJ2-3, with 9 positions matching TRBD2. This specimen consisted of PBMCs, mostly from graft donor cells, obtained 180 days after TCRalphabeta/CD19-depleted stem cell transplant. CDR3 bases: TGTGCCAGCAGTTACCCGCGGGGGGGCGCGGATACGCAGTATTTT. Its translation: CASSYPRGGADTQYF.